This TCR beta chain was captured in a study of PD-1 and CTLA-4 blockade in melanoma. The CDR3 is 13 amino acids. V shed 7 bases and J shed 4 bases, with 13 bases lying between them. CDR1 is MDHEN and CDR2 is SYDVKM in the germline V gene. Produced via immunoSEQ multiplex PCR; TCRdb's table is partial and in-frame only. In the table there are 20,000 to 25,000 clones, 88% of which are singletons. Sequenced material: CD8+ T cells from peripheral blood, taken before anti-PD-1 treatment. This TCR came from a human donor with melanoma. The chain recombines TRBV28 with TRBJ2-5; D uncertain. The CDR3 nucleotides read TGTGCCAGCACCCCGGAAAGGGCAGAGACCCAGTACTTC. Protein product: CASTPERAETQYF. Based on the CDR3 plus reference TRBV28 and TRBJ2-5, the full variable domain is DVKVTQSSRYLVKRTGEKVFLECVQDMDHENMFWYRQDPGLGLRLIYFSYDVKMKEKGDIPEGYSVSREKKERFSLILESASTNQTSMYLCASTPERAETQYFGPGTRLLVL.